This TCR beta chain came from a study of CD8 T cells in Susac syndrome. Sequencing of TCR beta was performed on blood CD8+ and CD4+ T cells. It was negative isolation that provided the CD8+ and CD4+ T cells, whereas TEMRA cells were enriched by FACS. The CDR3 extends over 13 amino acids. V was trimmed by 0 bases and J by 8 bases, leaving 10 bases between them. From germline, CDR1 is MGHRA and CDR2 YSYEKL. Reverse transcription used about 0.45 to 1 ug RNA and random hexamers. Multiplex PCR with immunoSEQ amplified the TCR beta CDR3 across 54 Vbeta and 13 Jbeta. TCRdb reanalysed the immunoSEQ multiplex PCR reads using MiXCR and keeps one entry per CDR3 protein. Among about 430,000 distinct CDR3 sequences listed, approximately 85% were seen once.

The genes are TRBV4-1 and TRBJ1-1; D unclear. Sequencing was performed on CD8+ T cells from PBMCs. The sequence came from a human donor with multiple sclerosis. The CDR3 sequence: CASSQEGSLEAFF. CDR3 DNA: TGCGCCAGCAGCCAAGAGGGTAGTTTAGAAGCTTTCTTT.